These 30 T cell receptor beta chains came from one sample sequenced in a study of CD8+CD57+ T cells in acquired aplastic anemia. Sequencing involved patients with CD8+CD57+ cell expansion previously shown by flow cytometry. Profiling of TCR beta VDJ combinations and CDR3 sequences used genomic DNA as template. TCRdb re-analysed the reads in MiXCR, keeping a single row per CDR3 protein. Of 100,000 to 150,000 distinct CDR3 sequences listed, less than 50% are singletons. Material: sorted CD4+, CD8+, or CD8+CD57+ T cells (not recorded which) from PBMCs. These receptors were collected from a human donor with aplastic anemia.

The J gene is TRBJ2-3, the V gene TRBV10-1; D is undetermined. The CDR3 has 12 amino acids. With 5 bases removed from V and 5 bases from J, the gap between germline ends came to 8 bases. Looked up from germline, CDR1 is WNHNN and CDR2 is SYGVQD (reference sequence). The CDR3 region has the DNA TGCGCCAGCAGTATAGCAGGAGATACGCAGTATTTT. Translating it yields CASSIAGDTQYF.

The chain uses TRBV2 and TRBJ1-2; a possible D gene is TRBD1 (6 bases). This CDR3 region has 15 residues. V lost 5 bases to trimming and J lost 4 bases, with 17 bases between them. The germline V gene encodes CDR1 SNHLY and CDR2 FYNNEI. The chain's CDR3 is CASSRERQATYGYTF. The DNA of the CDR3 is TGTGCCAGCAGTCGAGAAAGACAGGCGACCTATGGCTACACCTTC.

In its sample, this clonotype ranks as medium-sized. This chain links TRBV10-3 with TRBJ1-2, with a weak D call TRBD1 (5 bases). Germline lookup yields CDR1 ENHRY and CDR2 SYGVKD. V lost 6 bases, J lost 3 bases, and 11 bases lay in between. The CDR3 is 13 residues long. The CDR3 coding sequence is TGTGCCATCAGGGAGGGGTTGGACTATGGCTACACCTTC. Translated, it gives CAIREGLDYGYTF.

V and J are TRBV2 and TRBJ2-1; D remains ambiguous. This CDR3 has 15 residues. CDR1 is SNHLY and CDR2 is FYNNEI in the germline V gene. The V end was cut by 7 bases, the J end by 6 bases, with 19 bases between. Written as DNA, the CDR3 is TGTGCCAGCAAGTGGCAACAGTCCCGAATCAATGAGCAGTTCTTC. Its protein product is CASKWQQSRINEQFF. The full variable domain, its missing parts supplied by reference TRBV2 and TRBJ2-1, is EPEVTQTPSHQVTQMGQEVILRCVPISNHLYFYWYRQILGQKVEFLVSFYNNEISEKSEIFDDQFSVERPDGSNFTLKIRSTKLEDSAMYFCASKWQQSRINEQFFGPGTRLTVL.

The sample holds many counts of this clonotype. V gene TRBV7-3 combines with J gene TRBJ2-3; 7 bases match TRBD1. CDR1 and CDR2 from the germline V gene are SGHTA and FQGTGA. Trimming cost V 6 bases and J 9 bases; bases outside gene matches: 6. The CDR3 consists of 12 residues. This CDR3 is CASSSQQGTQYF. The CDR3 bases are TGTGCCAGCAGTTCACAACAGGGGACGCAGTATTTT. The full variable domain, rest sourced from reference TRBV7-3 and TRBJ2-3, is GAGVSQTPSNKVTEKGKYVELRCDPISGHTALYWYRQSLGQGPEFLIYFQGTGAADDSGLPNDRFFAVRPEGSVSTLKIQRTERGDSAVYLCASSSQQGTQYFGPGTRLTVL.

At least ten counts were recorded for this clonotype. This chain links TRBV12-3 or TRBV12-4 with TRBJ1-1; D is possibly TRBD1 (5 bases). V gave up 7 bases and J gave up 3 bases, with 12 bases separating them. This CDR3 region has 13 residues. The CDR3 reads CASTRALYTEAFF. The CDR3 nucleotides read TGTGCCAGCACCAGGGCATTATACACTGAAGCTTTCTTT.

The rearrangement links TRBV25-1 to TRBJ1-5; 7 bases fit TRBD1. Per the germline V gene, CDR1 is MGHDK and CDR2 is SYGVNS. The ends lost 5 bases at V and 2 bases at J; junction bases unmatched: 6. The CDR3 consists of 15 residues. CDR3 sequence reads: CASSLAGQRNQPQHF. Written as DNA, the CDR3 is TGTGCCAGCAGTCTGGCGGGACAGCGCAATCAGCCCCAGCATTTT.

To note about this clonotype: At one end, the junction sequence differs from germline, possibly due to a read error. The rearrangement links TRBV10-3 to TRBJ2-6; no definite D call. This CDR3 is built from 18 residues. CDR1 and CDR2 from the germline V gene are ENHRY and SYGVKD. CDR3 DNA: TGTGCCAGCAGTCCGCGCTTGTTCGCCGACTCTGGGGCCAACGTCCTGACTTTC. Its translation: CASSPRLFADSGANVLTF.

This clonotype appeared a few times. This may come from a read error, since a much larger clone is one base off. The rearrangement links TRBV20-1 to TRBJ1-1; 10 nucleotides agree with TRBD1. With V trimmed by 6 bases and J by 3 bases, 7 bases remained unmatched. The CDR3 is made up of 14 amino acids. The germline V gene has CDR1 DFQATT and CDR2 SNEGSKA (reference sequence). For the CDR3, the DNA is TGCAGTGCCCAACCAGGACAGGGGGACACTGAAGCTTTCTTT. It codes for CSAQPGQGDTEAFF.

This clonotype was recorded many times. J is TRBJ2-1 and V is TRBV9; possibly TRBD2 for D (5 bases). Per the germline V gene, CDR1 is SGDLS and CDR2 is YYNGEE. The CDR3 has 14 amino acids. Trimming removed 0 bases at V and 7 bases at J, with 11 bases between. CDR3 coding DNA: TGTGCCAGCAGCGTAGAAGTAGCGAGGAATGAGCAGTTCTTC. It translates to CASSVEVARNEQFF.

The chain carries TRBV7-9 and TRBJ1-1; maybe TRBD1 (5 bases). V was pared by 4 bases and J by 5 bases, with 8 bases between. The CDR3 extends over 12 amino acids. CDR1 is SEHNR, CDR2 FQNEAQ, per germline (reference sequence). The CDR3 sequence: CASSWAGTEAFF. The CDR3 coding sequence is TGTGCCAGCAGCTGGGCAGGGACTGAAGCTTTCTTT.

V gene TRBV9 combines with J gene TRBJ2-5; TRBD2 matches 8 bases. The CDR3 consists of 14 residues. After removal of 0 bases from V and 3 bases from J, the junction contained 1 base not matched to a gene. The germline gives CDR1 SGDLS, CDR2 YYNGEE. The CDR3 DNA reads TGTGCCAGCAGCGTAGGCGGGAGGAAAGAGACCCAGTACTTC. It specifies CASSVGGRKETQYF.

V and J are TRBV20-1 and TRBJ2-5, with TRBD1 matching over 7 bases. Trimming at V came to 2 bases and at J to 5 bases, leaving 8 bases not matched to a gene. From germline, CDR1 is DFQATT and CDR2 SNEGSKA (reference sequence). The CDR3 has 14 residues. CDR3 coding DNA: TGCAGTGCTAGACAGGGGGAACATGGGGAGACCCAGTACTTC. It translates to CSARQGEHGETQYF.

This clonotype has just a few counts. CDR3 sequence: CASSQGLAGGEQFF. The CDR3, as DNA: TGCGCCAGCAGCCAAGGGCTAGCGGGGGGGGAGCAGTTCTTC. The chain is built from TRBV4-1 and TRBJ2-1; 12 bases agree with TRBD2. After removal of 1 base from V and 10 bases from J, the junction contained 2 bases not matched to a gene. CDR1 and CDR2 from the germline V gene are MGHRA and YSYEKL. This CDR3 has 14 residues.

This clonotype was counted at least ten times. V usage is TRBV20-1 and J usage is TRBJ2-5; TRBD1 or TRBD2 may be the D gene (6 bases each). CDR1 is DFQATT and CDR2 is SNEGSKA in the germline V gene (reference sequence). Trimming pared 0 bases from V and 4 bases from J, leaving 12 bases between. The CDR3 extends over 14 amino acids. DNA for the CDR3: TGCAGTGCTAGAGATGGACGGGGGCGAGAGACCCAGTACTTC. Its translation: CSARDGRGRETQYF.

This clonotype was counted between two and nine times. The V call is TRBV27, the J call TRBJ2-7; 9 bases are shared with TRBD2. Losses at the gene ends were 4 bases for V and 7 bases for J; bases not matched to a gene: 8. Germline-derived CDR1 and CDR2 are MNHEY and SMNVEV (reference sequence). The CDR3 spans 14 residues. The CDR3 DNA sequence: TGTGCCAGCAGTTGGGGCGGGGGGGTTGGGGAGCAGTACTTC. Amino acid sequence: CASSWGGGVGEQYF.

This clonotype has ten or more counts. The V call is TRBV2, the J call TRBJ2-2; 8 bases are shared with TRBD1. V was pared by 6 bases and J by 1 base, with 1 base of the junction left unmatched. Germline lookup yields CDR1 SNHLY and CDR2 FYNNEI. The CDR3 covers 14 residues. CDR3: CASRGQVNTGELFF. CDR3 sequence (DNA): TGTGCCAGCAGGGGACAGGTGAACACCGGGGAGCTGTTTTTT.

The V and J genes are TRBV19 and TRBJ2-1, with TRBD2 as a possible D gene (5 bases). This CDR3 is 11 amino acids long. The V end was cut by 8 bases, the J end by 6 bases, with 8 bases between. Germline V CDR1 and CDR2: LNHDA, SQIVND (reference sequence). The CDR3 protein is CASGLINEQFF. CDR3 nucleotides: TGTGCCAGTGGACTCATCAATGAGCAGTTCTTC.

A single count supports this clonotype. The CDR3 nucleotides read TGCAGTGCACCGGGACAGGGACTGGATCAGCCCCAGCATTTT. Residues: CSAPGQGLDQPQHF. This chain uses TRBV20-1 with TRBJ1-5; 9 bases fit TRBD1. Germline-derived CDR1 and CDR2 are DFQATT and SNEGSKA (reference sequence). CDR3 length: 14 amino acids. V dropped 6 bases and J dropped 5; count of bases not matched to a gene: 8.

This clonotype was observed many times. The chain carries TRBV3-1 and TRBJ1-2; D remains unclear. The germline V and J ends were trimmed by 1 base and 6 bases, with 6 bases remaining between them. The CDR3 has 12 residues. Germline V gene sequence: CDR1 LGHDT, CDR2 YNNKEL (reference sequence). The CDR3 DNA sequence: TGTGCCAGCAGCCAAGCGGGTCATGGCTACACCTTC. Its protein product is CASSQAGHGYTF.

This clonotype occurred many times. The V gene is TRBV7-9, the J gene TRBJ1-2; no clear D gene. Trimming took 2 bases from V and 6 from J, leaving 7 bases between them. Germline assignment: CDR1 SEHNR and CDR2 FQNEAQ (reference sequence). The CDR3 covers 12 residues. CDR3: CASSLNLDGYTF. DNA for the CDR3: TGTGCCAGCAGCTTAAACTTAGATGGCTACACCTTC.

V usage is TRBV2 and J usage is TRBJ1-1; D not certain. Germline values: CDR1 SNHLY, CDR2 FYNNEI. CDR3 size: 12 residues. V shed 7 bases and J shed 0 bases, with 6 bases lying between them. CDR3 coding DNA: TGTGCCAGCATACCCATGAACACTGAAGCTTTCTTT. Protein product: CASIPMNTEAFF.

This clonotype appeared many times. The chain links TRBV27 to TRBJ1-6; D may be TRBD1 (5 bases). CDR1 is MNHEY and CDR2 is SMNVEV in the germline V gene (reference sequence). Trimming took off 5 bases at V and 4 bases at J, with 9 bases between the two ends. The CDR3 is made up of 14 amino acids. The CDR3 DNA follows: TGTGCCAGCAGTCGACAGCCTTATAATTCACCCCTCCACTTT. This encodes CASSRQPYNSPLHF.

V usage is TRBV7-3 and J usage is TRBJ2-2, with a weak D call TRBD2 (5 bases). From germline, CDR1 is SGHTA and CDR2 FQGTGA. V dropped 6 bases and J dropped 5 bases, with 13 bases sitting between them. The CDR3 is 14 amino acids. CDR3 bases: TGTGCCAGCAGTGCGGACTCACGGACCGGGGAGCTGTTTTTT. Translation: CASSADSRTGELFF.

The chain couples TRBV29-1 to TRBJ2-7; possibly TRBD1 for D (5 bases). The end of the DNA fits TRBJ2-5 better, so the J call may be wrong. The CDR3 covers 12 residues. The germline V gene encodes CDR1 SQVTM and CDR2 ANQGSEA. This CDR3 is CSVGGTSGTQYF. The CDR3 nucleotides are TGCAGCGTTGGGGGCACCTCCGGGACCCAGTACTTC.

On this clonotype: Since the CDR3 does not end with the conserved phenylalanine or tryptophan, this likely comes from a read error. The limits of the CDR3 on the DNA are not certain, so only TCRdb's listed CDR3 is given. V is TRBV19 and J is TRBJ2-6; the DNA was not compared with TRBD2, the D call given in the table. The CDR3 has 8 residues if both end residues are counted. Germline V gene lookup returns CDR1 LNHDA and CDR2 SQIVND (reference sequence). Here the CDR3 reads CASSQDTS.

This clonotype was recorded many times. The rearrangement links TRBV7-2 to TRBJ2-2; the D is unclear. CDR1 SGHTA and CDR2 FQGNSA come from the germline V gene. V gave up 5 bases and J gave up 8 bases, with 15 bases separating them. This CDR3 has 14 amino acids. The CDR3 is CASSPAAPPGELFF. CDR3 DNA sequence: TGTGCCAGCAGCCCGGCGGCACCACCAGGGGAGCTGTTTTTT.

This clonotype was counted once. The V gene is TRBV11-1, the J gene TRBJ2-1; D might be TRBD2 (5 bases). The CDR3 has 15 amino acids. Trimming removed 5 bases from V and 8 bases from J, with 19 bases in between. Looked up from germline, CDR1 is SGHAT and CDR2 is FQDESV (reference sequence). CDR3 residues: CASSTGETLQYEQFF. CDR3 sequence (DNA): TGTGCCAGCAGCACCGGGGAGACCCTACAATATGAGCAGTTCTTC.

This chain uses TRBV20-1 with TRBJ2-3; a possible D gene is TRBD1 (5 bases). The ends were cut back, 1 base at V and 2 bases at J, with 13 bases in the middle. The CDR3 length is 15 residues. Germline CDR1 is DFQATT and CDR2 is SNEGSKA (reference sequence). The CDR3 nucleotides are TGCAGTGCTAGAGTGGGGCGCGCTAACACAGATACGCAGTATTTT. It encodes CSARVGRANTDTQYF.

This clonotype was detected a few times. One end of the junction is discordant with germline, which a read error may explain. V gene TRBV9 combines with J gene TRBJ2-2; D not certain. The V gene's germline CDR1 is SGDLS and CDR2 YYNGEE. This CDR3 comprises 16 residues. This CDR3 reads CAGSEWCTDNTGELFF. As DNA, the CDR3 is TGTGCCGGCAGCGAGTGGTGTACAGATAACACCGGGGAGCTGTTTTTT.